This passage covers 14 T cell receptor beta chains from one sample sequenced in a study of shared clonotypes between healthy human individuals. Using immunoSEQ multiplex PCR, the repertoire was profiled, and TCRdb retains in-frame clones only, with some absent. The sample lists approximately 980,000 clones, 76% occurring once. Input material: memory CD4+ T cells sorted from blood. The subset here: CD45RA-negative fraction. These receptors were taken from a man aged 18-30 years in good health.

This sequence joins TRBV29-1 and TRBJ2-3; D perhaps matches TRBD1 (6 bases). The CDR3 is 12 amino acids. Germline assignment: CDR1 SQVTM and CDR2 ANQGSEA. Between the trimmed V and J ends, which lost 5 bases and 4 bases, there was a span of 10 bases. The CDR3 DNA is TGCAGCGTTACAGGGTACCCAGATACGCAGTATTTT. It translates to CSVTGYPDTQYF.

The chain recombines TRBV1 with TRBJ1-1; TRBD1 reflects the table's D call only, with no check against the DNA. TRBV1 represents a pseudogene. The CDR3 is 12 amino acids. CDR3 bases: TGCACCAGCAGCCAAGAGACACGGGAAGCTTTCTTT. Its protein is CTSSQETREAFF.

The chain combines TRBV6-1 with TRBJ1-3; D is unclear. The CDR3 has 15 amino acids. V gave up 0 bases and J gave up 2 bases, with 8 bases separating them. CDR1 is MNHNS, CDR2 SASEGT, per germline. CDR3: CASSEATLTGNTIYF. As DNA, the CDR3 is TGTGCCAGCAGTGAAGCGACCTTGACTGGAAACACCATATATTTT.

This clone was detected once. The J gene is TRBJ2-3, the V gene TRBV28; 14 nucleotides align to TRBD2. The CDR3 consists of 16 residues. CDR1 MDHEN and CDR2 SYDVKM come from the germline V gene. Germline trimming cut 8 bases from V and 1 base from J; bases unmatched to any gene: 5. The CDR3 reads CASGLGLAGGTDTQYF. The CDR3 nucleotides are TGTGCCAGCGGGTTGGGACTAGCGGGGGGCACAGATACGCAGTATTTT. Variable domain in full (rest from reference TRBV28 and TRBJ2-3): DVKVTQSSRYLVKRTGEKVFLECVQDMDHENMFWYRQDPGLGLRLIYFSYDVKMKEKGDIPEGYSVSREKKERFSLILESASTNQTSMYLCASGLGLAGGTDTQYFGPGTRLTVL.

The table lists this clone with many counts. This sample also contains other DNA sequences that code for the same CDR3. The rearrangement links TRBV18 to TRBJ1-6; no firm D call. The CDR3 loop spans 14 amino acids. Germline CDR1 and CDR2: KGHSH and LQKENI. The V gene lost 1 base and the J gene lost 8 bases, with 9 bases spanning the gap. The CDR3 sequence: CASSPRGEDSPLHF. The DNA of the CDR3 is TGTGCCAGCTCACCACGGGGAGAGGATTCACCCCTCCACTTT.

J is TRBJ2-7 and V is TRBV28; D not resolved. This CDR3 is built from 13 residues. CDR1 is MDHEN and CDR2 is SYDVKM in the germline V gene. Trimming pared 7 bases from V and 2 bases from J, leaving 12 bases between. CDR3 amino acids: CASTIAHAYEQYF. Here the CDR3 DNA reads TGTGCCAGCACCATAGCCCATGCCTACGAGCAGTACTTC.

The rearrangement joins TRBV6-5 to TRBJ2-7, with D perhaps assigned TRBD1 or TRBD2 (6 bases each). The CDR3 has 15 residues. V was trimmed by 2 bases and J by 0 bases, leaving 11 bases between them. CDR1 is MNHEY, CDR2 SVGAGI, per germline. The CDR3 spells CASSYRGENSYEQYF. The CDR3 region has the DNA TGTGCCAGCAGTTACAGGGGGGAGAACTCCTACGAGCAGTACTTC.

This clone has just a few counts. J is TRBJ1-4 and V is TRBV7-2; 10 nucleotides match TRBD1. V shed 0 bases and J 8 bases; nucleotides not matched to a gene: 3. The CDR3 contains 15 residues. Germline V gene sequence: CDR1 SGHTA, CDR2 FQGNSA. The CDR3 DNA reads TGTGCCAGCAGCTTAGCTGGGACAGGGGAAGAAAAACTGTTTTTT. Amino acid sequence: CASSLAGTGEEKLFF.

The chain carries TRBV9 and TRBJ1-2; 9 nucleotides line up with TRBD1. The CDR3 is 16 residues long. The V gene end was trimmed by 0 bases and the J gene end by 2 bases; junction bases not matched to a gene: 5. Germline lookup yields CDR1 SGDLS and CDR2 YYNGEE. The CDR3 reads CASSVGPDRGNYGYTF. CDR3 nucleotides: TGTGCCAGCAGCGTAGGCCCAGACAGGGGGAACTATGGCTACACCTTC.

As concerns this clone: Other DNA sequences in this specimen translate into the identical CDR3. CDR3 region: CASSSGHLNTEAFF. The CDR3 DNA is TGTGCCAGCAGTTCTGGACACCTGAACACTGAAGCTTTCTTT. The rearrangement uses TRBV6-5 and TRBJ1-1; D perhaps matches TRBD1 (5 bases). Between the trimmed V and J ends, which lost 4 bases and 0 bases, there was a span of 9 bases. Per germline, CDR1 MNHEY and CDR2 SVGAGI. The CDR3 runs 14 residues.

V is TRBV11-2 and J is TRBJ2-7, with D perhaps TRBD2 (6 bases). Deletions cut 5 bases from V and 6 bases from J, with 17 bases between. The CDR3 totals 14 residues. CDR1 is SGHAT, CDR2 FQNNGV, per germline. The CDR3 DNA sequence: TGTGCCAGCAGCCCGGGGGTTGCCGTGGGCGAGCAGTACTTC. This codes for CASSPGVAVGEQYF.

The rearrangement links TRBV28 to TRBJ1-1, with 10 bases identical to TRBD1. With 6 bases clipped from V and 6 bases from J, the junction kept 13 bases outside the gene matches. From germline, CDR1 is MDHEN and CDR2 SYDVKM. The CDR3 spans 16 residues. CDR3 DNA: TGTGCCAGCAGAACGAACCGGGGACAGGGGTACGCTGAAGCTTTCTTT. Translation: CASRTNRGQGYAEAFF.

The chain has TRBV5-1 and TRBJ2-7; the D call may be TRBD1 or TRBD2 (5 bases each). V lost 0 bases to trimming and J lost 2 bases, with 9 bases between them. Germline-derived CDR1 and CDR2 are SGHRS and YFSETQ. The CDR3 consists of 14 residues. CDR3 region: CASSLGGETYEQYF. CDR3 DNA: TGCGCCAGCAGCTTGGGAGGGGAAACCTACGAGCAGTACTTC.

This sequence joins TRBV9 and TRBJ1-3; no clear D. The CDR3 runs to 16 residues. Trimming took 2 bases from V and 0 from J, leaving 12 bases between them. Germline-derived CDR1 and CDR2 are SGDLS and YYNGEE. CDR3 DNA: TGTGCCAGCAGCGTCCGGACGGATTTCTCTGGAAACACCATATATTTT. Encoded protein: CASSVRTDFSGNTIYF. The full variable domain, rest sourced from reference TRBV9 and TRBJ1-3, is DSGVTQTPKHLITATGQRVTLRCSPRSGDLSVYWYQQSLDQGLQFLIQYYNGEERAKGNILERFSAQQFPDLHSELNLSSLELGDSALYFCASSVRTDFSGNTIYFGEGSWLTVV.